The 15 T cell receptor beta chains in this list originate from one sample, sequenced in a study of shared clonotypes between healthy human individuals. Assay: immunoSEQ multiplex PCR; the TCRdb copy retains only in-frame clones and omits some. Counted here are 1.5 million to 2.5 million clones, approximately 95% occurring once; the ten biggest clones make up approximately 1.2%. Naive CD8 cells were CD45RO-negative, positively selected for CCR7, excluding terminally differentiated effector memory CD45RA+ cells. The source material was naive CD8+ T cells sorted from blood. The source of these receptors is a man aged 18 to 30 in good health.

This sequence joins TRBV5-6 and TRBJ1-6; no clear D. V was shortened by 6 bases and J by 0 bases, with 13 bases between the two germline ends. The CDR3 has 16 residues. Germline V gives CDR1 SGHDT, CDR2 YYEEEE. The CDR3 DNA is TGTGCCAGCACCCCCTGGGCCGACTCCTATAATTCACCCCTCCACTTT. It translates to CASTPWADSYNSPLHF.

The chain couples TRBV7-9 to TRBJ2-7; D tentatively fits TRBD1 or TRBD2 (5 bases each). Germline assignment: CDR1 SEHNR and CDR2 FQNEAQ (reference sequence). The CDR3 sequence is 14 residues long. V was clipped by 5 bases and J by 2 bases, with 13 bases between them. As DNA, the CDR3 is TGTGCCAGCAGCGACGGGGACCGGCCCTACGAGCAGTACTTC. Protein: CASSDGDRPYEQYF.

The count of this clone is one. The V gene is TRBV5-4, the J gene TRBJ1-2; D call uncertain. With 4 bases removed from V and 7 bases from J, the gap between germline ends came to 17 bases. The CDR3 has 14 amino acids. Germline CDR1 reads SGHNT; CDR2 reads YYREEE (reference sequence). This CDR3 reads CASSLVSERFGYTF. In DNA, the CDR3 is TGTGCCAGCAGCCTGGTCAGCGAACGCTTTGGCTACACCTTC.

The V call is TRBV4-1, the J call TRBJ2-2; D call uncertain. Per the germline V gene, CDR1 is MGHRA and CDR2 is YSYEKL. With 1 base removed from V and 4 bases from J, the gap between germline ends came to 7 bases. This CDR3 comprises 14 residues. Here the CDR3 reads CASSQVSGTGELFF. The CDR3 region has the DNA TGCGCCAGCAGCCAAGTCTCAGGCACCGGGGAGCTGTTTTTT.

J is TRBJ2-2 and V is TRBV5-1; TRBD2 might be the D (5 bases). The CDR3 extends over 16 amino acids. Trimming cost V 0 bases and J 0 bases, with 9 bases left between them. Germline V gives CDR1 SGHRS, CDR2 YFSETQ. The CDR3 loop is CASSLAPGTNTGELFF. In nucleotides, the CDR3 is TGCGCCAGCAGCTTGGCCCCGGGGACGAACACCGGGGAGCTGTTTTTT.

DNA of the CDR3: TGTGCCAGCACGCCAGCCAACCTCCCTGACTATGGCTACACCTTC. This gives the protein CASTPANLPDYGYTF. The chain couples TRBV6-1 to TRBJ1-2; no clear D. V dropped 7 bases and J dropped 3 bases, with 18 bases sitting between them. Germline CDR1 and CDR2: MNHNS and SASEGT. The CDR3 length is 15 residues.

This clone is a singleton in its sample. The V gene is TRBV6-5, the J gene TRBJ1-2, with D unclear. Between the trimmed V and J ends, which lost 0 bases and 4 bases, there was a span of 15 bases. The length of the CDR3 is 16 residues. CDR1 and CDR2 from the germline V gene are MNHEY and SVGAGI. The CDR3, as DNA: TGTGCCAGCAGTTACTCGATGAGGGAAGCGGGCTATGGCTACACCTTC. Its translation is CASSYSMREAGYGYTF.

The rearrangement joins TRBV10-2 to TRBJ1-1, with unresolved D. Germline loops: CDR1 WSHSY, CDR2 SAAADI. Trimming took off 6 bases at V and 4 bases at J, with 12 bases between the two ends. The CDR3 spans 13 residues. CDR3 protein: CASSDTVGTEAFF. In DNA, the CDR3 is TGCGCCAGCAGCGATACAGTCGGCACTGAAGCTTTCTTT.

The chain recombines TRBV5-1 with TRBJ2-3; the match to TRBD1 covers 12 bases. CDR3 size: 16 residues. With V trimmed by 3 bases and J by 3 bases, 5 bases remained unmatched. Per the germline V gene, CDR1 is SGHRS and CDR2 is YFSETQ. CDR3 region: CASSSGQGAWTDTQYF. The CDR3 DNA follows: TGCGCCAGCAGCTCGGGACAGGGGGCATGGACAGATACGCAGTATTTT.

The chain employs TRBV30 and TRBJ2-7; the match to TRBD1 covers 7 bases. CDR3 length: 13 residues. Germline loops: CDR1 GTSNPN, CDR2 SVGIG (reference sequence). J was trimmed by 3 bases and V by 2 bases; bases with no gene match: 4. The CDR3 protein is CAWSTGVNYEQYF. The CDR3 DNA follows: TGTGCCTGGAGTACAGGGGTGAACTACGAGCAGTACTTC. Full variable domain (missing parts from reference TRBV30 and TRBJ2-7): SQTIHQWPATLVQPVGSPLSLECTVEGTSNPNLYWYRQAAGRGLQLLFYSVGIGQISSEVPQNLSASRPQDRQFILSSKKLLLSDSGFYLCAWSTGVNYEQYFGPGTRLTVT.

V usage is TRBV4-2 and J usage is TRBJ2-3; no clear D gene. This CDR3 spans 14 amino acids. CDR1 and CDR2 from the germline V gene are LGHNA and YNFKEQ. Trimming removed 0 bases from V and 4 bases from J, with 8 bases in between. CDR3 bases: TGTGCCAGCAGCCAAGATCGGCCCCCAGATACGCAGTATTTT. Residues: CASSQDRPPDTQYF.

This chain uses TRBV4-2 with TRBJ2-1, with TRBD2 matching 12 bases. CDR1 is LGHNA and CDR2 is YNFKEQ in the germline V gene. The J segment lost 8 bases and the V segment lost 4 bases, leaving 6 bases of the junction unmatched. This CDR3 spans 15 amino acids. DNA for the CDR3: TGTGCCAGCAGCCTTCGGACTAGCGGGATCGATGAGCAGTTCTTC. Translated, it gives CASSLRTSGIDEQFF.

As for this clone: A much larger clone is a single base away; this may be a read error. In the same sample, other DNA sequences code for this CDR3. This sequence joins TRBV9 and TRBJ2-7; tentative D call: TRBD1 (5 bases). Trimming removed 4 bases from V and 4 bases from J, with 6 bases in between. Germline CDR1 SGDLS, CDR2 YYNGEE. The CDR3 has 11 amino acids. The CDR3 is CASSSGYEQYF. The CDR3 DNA sequence: TGTGCCAGCAGCTCAGGGTACGAGCAGTACTTC.

The chain is built from TRBV7-9 and TRBJ2-1; 10 bases align to TRBD2. CDR1 SEHNR and CDR2 FQNEAQ come from the germline V gene (reference sequence). The trim removed 6 bases at V and 5 bases at J, leaving 10 bases unmatched. There are 16 residues in the CDR3. In DNA, the CDR3 is TGTGCCAGCAGTCTAGCGGGAGAGACCTGGGACAATGAGCAGTTCTTC. It codes for CASSLAGETWDNEQFF. Full variable domain (missing parts from reference TRBV7-9 and TRBJ2-1): DTGVSQNPRHKITKRGQNVTFRCDPISEHNRLYWYRQTLGQGPEFLTYFQNEAQLEKSRLLSDRFSAERPKGSFSTLEIQRTEQGDSAMYLCASSLAGETWDNEQFFGPGTRLTVL.

The genes are TRBV11-2 and TRBJ2-3; 9 bases map to TRBD2. V shed 3 bases, J shed 2 bases, and the junction held 6 bases outside the gene matches. CDR3 length: 16 amino acids. Germline values: CDR1 SGHAT, CDR2 FQNNGV. CDR3 in DNA: TGTGCCAGCAGCTTCTTCGCGGGGGGGACCACAGATACGCAGTATTTT. This translates into CASSFFAGGTTDTQYF.